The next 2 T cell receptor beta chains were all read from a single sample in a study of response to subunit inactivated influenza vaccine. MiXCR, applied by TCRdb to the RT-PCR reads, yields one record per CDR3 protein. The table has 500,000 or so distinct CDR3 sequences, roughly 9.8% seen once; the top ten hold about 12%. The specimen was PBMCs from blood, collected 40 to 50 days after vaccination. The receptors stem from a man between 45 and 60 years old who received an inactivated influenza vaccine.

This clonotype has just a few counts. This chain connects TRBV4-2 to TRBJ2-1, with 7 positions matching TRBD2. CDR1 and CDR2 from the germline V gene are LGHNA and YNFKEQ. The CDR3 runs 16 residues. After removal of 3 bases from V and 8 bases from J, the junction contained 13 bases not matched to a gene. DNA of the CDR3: TGTGCCAGCAGCCATCAATATCTACGGGGGGAGTATGAGCAGTTCTTC. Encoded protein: CASSHQYLRGEYEQFF.

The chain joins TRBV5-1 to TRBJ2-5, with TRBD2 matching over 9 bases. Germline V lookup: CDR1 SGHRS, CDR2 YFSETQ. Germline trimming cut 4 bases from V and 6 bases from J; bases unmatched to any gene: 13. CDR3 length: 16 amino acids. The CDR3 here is CASSLPASGVGQTQYF. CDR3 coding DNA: TGCGCCAGCAGCCTTCCGGCTAGCGGGGTCGGCCAGACCCAGTACTTC.